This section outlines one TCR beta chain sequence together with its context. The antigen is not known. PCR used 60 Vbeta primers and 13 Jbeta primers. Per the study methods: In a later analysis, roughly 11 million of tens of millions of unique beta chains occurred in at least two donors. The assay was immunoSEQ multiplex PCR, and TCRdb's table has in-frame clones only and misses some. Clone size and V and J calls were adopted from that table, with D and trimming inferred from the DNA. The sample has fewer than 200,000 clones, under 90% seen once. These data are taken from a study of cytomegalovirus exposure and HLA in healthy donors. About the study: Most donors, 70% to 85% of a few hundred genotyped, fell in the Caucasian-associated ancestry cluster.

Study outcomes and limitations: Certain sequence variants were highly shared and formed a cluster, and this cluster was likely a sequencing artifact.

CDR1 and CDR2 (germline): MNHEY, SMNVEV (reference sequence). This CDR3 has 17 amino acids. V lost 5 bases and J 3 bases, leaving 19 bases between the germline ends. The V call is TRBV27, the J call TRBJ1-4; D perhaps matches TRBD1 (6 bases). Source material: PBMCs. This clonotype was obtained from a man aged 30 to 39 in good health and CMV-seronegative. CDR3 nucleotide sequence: TGTGCCAGCAGTCCCTACGGGACACGGCCCCCTAATGAAAAACTGTTTTTT. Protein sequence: CASSPYGTRPPNEKLFF.